This TCR beta chain was captured by sequencing in a study of T cell responses to AZD1222 COVID-19 vaccine. Study outcomes and limitations: Spike regions recognized by vaccine-associated CD4 TCRs spanned the protein, led by 160-218 and 743-854. Reports indicate that nearly half of spike-specific TCRs are directed at unmutated variant regions. Spike-specific TCR depth and breadth grew after two AZD1222 doses.

The protocol was immunoSEQ multiplex PCR, while the TCRdb copy is restricted to in-frame clones and leaves out a portion. The sample includes roughly 120,000 clones, around 85% of them seen just once. Trimming cost V 3 bases and J 8 bases, with 19 bases left between them. The CDR3 loop spans 16 amino acids. Germline CDR1 is SEHNR and CDR2 is FQNEAQ (reference sequence). In regard to this clone: The antigen is undetermined.

V is TRBV7-9 and J is TRBJ2-2; D not certain. The receptor's source is an adult in good health. The material sequenced was peripheral blood, taken on day 0 of AZD1222 vaccination. As DNA, the CDR3 is TGTGCCAGCAGCTTTCCCCTAGGGCCCGGCGCGGGGGAGCTGTTTTTT. Translated, it gives CASSFPLGPGAGELFF.